These 28 T cell receptor beta chains originate from one sample sequenced in a study of T-cell memory formation after mild COVID-19. MiXCR was run by TCRdb on the 5' RACE reads, yielding one entry per CDR3 protein. The sample records approximately 260,000 distinct CDR3 sequences, more than 15% being singletons. Sequences were obtained from PBMCs or a T cell subset sorted from them (not recorded which). All receptors derive from a man in his late teens or twenties who had mild COVID-19 (a few samples of this study predate the infection). Cell type and time point are not known.

The rearrangement uses TRBV19 and TRBJ1-5; maybe TRBD1 (6 bases). The V end lost 5 bases, the J end lost 5 bases, and 10 bases lay between the germline ends. Germline assignment: CDR1 LNHDA and CDR2 SQIVND (reference sequence). This CDR3 has 13 residues. The DNA for the CDR3 is TGTGCCAGTAGTGAAACAGGGTATCAGCCCCAGCATTTT. Protein: CASSETGYQPQHF.

In this sample, this clonotype turned up a few times. V gene TRBV28 combines with J gene TRBJ1-2; no reliable D call. The CDR3 sequence is 12 residues long. V gave up 6 bases and J gave up 4 bases, with 9 bases separating them. CDR1 and CDR2 from the germline V gene are MDHEN and SYDVKM. The CDR3 DNA sequence: TGTGCCAGCAGCGGGTCTTCCTATGGCTACACCTTC. Its protein is CASSGSSYGYTF.

This clonotype has just a few counts. The CDR3 region has the DNA TGTGCCAGTAGTCCGGGAGGCGGCGATCAGCCCCAGCATTTT. The encoded protein is CASSPGGGDQPQHF. The genes are TRBV19 and TRBJ1-5; no firm D call. Deletions cut 5 bases from V and 5 bases from J, with 13 bases between. The CDR3 is 14 amino acids. The germline V gene encodes CDR1 LNHDA and CDR2 SQIVND (reference sequence).

This clonotype was recorded at least ten times. V gene TRBV3-1 combines with J gene TRBJ2-3; D may be TRBD1 or TRBD2 (6 bases each). This CDR3 spans 16 amino acids. V gave up 5 bases and J gave up 6 bases, with 21 bases separating them. The germline CDR1 and CDR2 sequences are LGHDT and YNNKEL (reference sequence). The CDR3: CASSTRFRRGDDTQYF. CDR3 bases: TGTGCCAGCAGCACACGGTTTCGAAGGGGGGATGATACGCAGTATTTT.

The chain links TRBV6-6 to TRBJ1-2, with D maybe TRBD1 (5 bases). In germline, CDR1 is MNHNY, CDR2 SVGAGI (reference sequence). Trimming took off 7 bases at V and 7 bases at J, with 13 bases between the two ends. This CDR3 comprises 12 residues. This CDR3 is CASTDQGFGYTF. Written as DNA, the CDR3 is TGTGCCAGCACTGATCAGGGTTTTGGCTACACCTTC.

The V and J genes are TRBV20-1 and TRBJ1-4; D gene ambiguous. There are 12 residues in the CDR3. V was trimmed by 3 bases and J by 6 bases, leaving 8 bases between them. Per the germline V gene, CDR1 is DFQATT and CDR2 is SNEGSKA (reference sequence). The CDR3 loop is CSARKSHEKLFF. CDR3 bases: TGCAGTGCTAGGAAGTCGCATGAAAAACTGTTTTTT.

This clonotype was observed a handful of times. The chain combines TRBV7-2 with TRBJ1-2; 10 bases agree with TRBD1. CDR1 and CDR2 from the germline V gene are SGHTA and FQGNSA. The CDR3 totals 12 residues. Trimming cost V 9 bases and J 8 bases; bases outside gene matches: 6. CDR3 sequence: CASRQGAGGYTF. Here the CDR3 DNA reads TGTGCCAGTAGACAGGGGGCGGGAGGCTACACCTTC.

This clonotype has a count of ten or more. CDR3 in amino acids: CASSPTVNTGELFF. CDR3 nucleotides: TGCGCCAGCAGCCCGACCGTAAACACCGGGGAGCTGTTTTTT. V gene TRBV5-1 combines with J gene TRBJ2-2; D not certain. Trimming took 4 bases from V and 2 from J, leaving 9 bases between them. The CDR3 is 14 amino acids. The germline CDR1 and CDR2 sequences are SGHRS and YFSETQ.

This clonotype was seen a handful of times. The chain links TRBV7-2 to TRBJ1-6; D uncertain. From germline, CDR1 is SGHTA and CDR2 FQGNSA. The V gene lost 4 bases and the J gene lost 0 bases, with 13 bases spanning the gap. The CDR3 runs 17 residues. The chain's CDR3 is CASSSEPPSSYNSPLHF. In nucleotides, the CDR3 is TGTGCCAGCAGCTCGGAACCCCCAAGCTCCTATAATTCACCCCTCCACTTT.

This chain links TRBV7-6 with TRBJ1-3; no reliable D call. CDR3 size: 15 residues. V was cut by 1 base and J by 0 bases, with 7 bases left in between. CDR1 and CDR2 (germline): SGHVS, FNYEAQ. For the CDR3, the DNA is TGTGCCAGCAGCTTAGGGCCTTCCTCTGGAAACACCATATATTTT. Its protein is CASSLGPSSGNTIYF.

The rearrangement uses TRBV25-1 and TRBJ2-7; maybe TRBD2 (5 bases). The CDR3 contains 15 residues. V lost 4 bases, J lost 3 bases, and 16 bases lay in between. Germline V gives CDR1 MGHDK, CDR2 SYGVNS. CDR3 DNA: TGTGCCAGCAGTGGTAGGAGGTTGAGGAACTACGAGCAGTACTTC. It yields the protein CASSGRRLRNYEQYF.

This clonotype was detected many times. The gene calls are TRBV12-3 or TRBV12-4 and TRBJ1-2; D is perhaps TRBD1 (6 bases). The CDR3 contains 13 residues. Deletions cut 3 bases from V and 3 bases from J, with 8 bases between. CDR3 nucleotide sequence: TGTGCCAGCAGTTTTTCAGGGGACTATGGCTACACCTTC. It yields the protein CASSFSGDYGYTF.

The J gene is TRBJ2-3, the V gene TRBV7-2; TRBD2 might be the D (7 bases). Per the germline V gene, CDR1 is SGHTA and CDR2 is FQGNSA. The CDR3 contains 14 residues. The ends were cut back, 7 bases at V and 6 bases at J, with 17 bases in the middle. In DNA, the CDR3 is TGTGCCAGCATTAGGGGGGGTAATTTGGATACGCAGTATTTT. It is translated as CASIRGGNLDTQYF.

This clonotype was seen more than once but under ten times. The gene calls are TRBV4-1 and TRBJ2-2; TRBD2 aligns across 15 bases. The J segment lost 1 base and the V segment lost 1 base, leaving 4 bases of the junction unmatched. CDR1 is MGHRA and CDR2 is YSYEKL in the germline V gene. The CDR3 length is 19 residues. Written as DNA, the CDR3 is TGCGCCAGCAGCCAAGCGCGGACTAGCGGGGGGGTGAACACCGGGGAGCTGTTTTTT. Encoded protein: CASSQARTSGGVNTGELFF.

This clonotype was seen a few times. The genes are TRBV6-5 and TRBJ1-1; TRBD1 matches 10 bases. V gave up 2 bases and J gave up 6 bases; unmatched junction bases: 3. The CDR3 is 14 residues long. Germline loops: CDR1 MNHEY, CDR2 SVGAGI. In DNA, the CDR3 is TGTGCCAGCAGTTACGGGACAGGGGACGCTGAAGCTTTCTTT. Translated: CASSYGTGDAEAFF.

This clonotype has a handful of counts. The chain links TRBV4-3 to TRBJ2-3; TRBD2 matches 15 bases. The ends lost 4 bases at V and 0 bases at J; junction bases unmatched: 5. The germline V gene encodes CDR1 LGHNA and CDR2 YSLEER. The CDR3 contains 18 residues. The CDR3 here is CASSPGLAGGPSTDTQYF. The CDR3, as DNA: TGCGCCAGCAGCCCGGGACTAGCGGGGGGACCTAGCACAGATACGCAGTATTTT.

The rearrangement links TRBV27 to TRBJ2-1; the D is unclear. Trimming removed 0 bases from V and 0 bases from J, with 9 bases in between. CDR3 size: 16 residues. CDR1 MNHEY and CDR2 SMNVEV come from the germline V gene (reference sequence). This CDR3 reads CASSLSSVTSYNEQFF. The CDR3 DNA sequence: TGTGCCAGCAGTTTATCTTCAGTGACCTCCTACAATGAGCAGTTCTTC.

The chain is built from TRBV9 and TRBJ1-1, with D perhaps matching TRBD1 (5 bases). V was trimmed by 4 bases and J by 0 bases, leaving 16 bases between them. The germline CDR1 and CDR2 sequences are SGDLS and YYNGEE. This CDR3 region has 16 residues. In DNA, the CDR3 is TGTGCCAGCAGCCCCCGGAGGACATTGCTGAACACTGAAGCTTTCTTT. Amino acids: CASSPRRTLLNTEAFF.

This clonotype was observed a few times. This chain uses TRBV7-2 with TRBJ2-5; 10 nucleotides agree with TRBD2. Looked up from germline, CDR1 is SGHTA and CDR2 is FQGNSA. Unmatched junction bases numbered 7, after V lost 5 bases and J lost 4 bases. The CDR3 runs to 15 residues. CDR3: CASSPRASGGETQYF. CDR3 DNA: TGTGCCAGCAGCCCCCGGGCTAGCGGGGGAGAGACCCAGTACTTC.

V usage is TRBV3-1 and J usage is TRBJ1-4; D is ambiguous. The V gene's germline CDR1 is LGHDT and CDR2 YNNKEL (reference sequence). The CDR3 runs 15 residues. The V gene lost 3 bases and the J gene lost 6 bases, with 14 bases spanning the gap. In nucleotides, the CDR3 is TGTGCCAGCAGCCACCTTGAGACTTTGCATGAAAAACTGTTTTTT. This translates into CASSHLETLHEKLFF.

This clonotype has a count of ten or more. This chain's CDR3 is CASEDTGELFF. The CDR3 coding sequence is TGCGCCAGCGAGGACACCGGGGAGCTGTTTTTT. The V call is TRBV4-1, the J call TRBJ2-2, with unresolved D. Trimming removed 8 bases from V and 3 bases from J, with 4 bases in between. Germline lookup yields CDR1 MGHRA and CDR2 YSYEKL. The CDR3 has 11 amino acids.

There are a few counts of this clonotype. The rearrangement joins TRBV7-2 to TRBJ2-1; TRBD1 matches 7 bases. Germline CDR1 SGHTA, CDR2 FQGNSA. The CDR3 contains 15 residues. V was pared by 2 bases and J by 3 bases, with 4 bases of the junction left unmatched. The CDR3 reads CASSLSRQGYNEQFF. CDR3 nucleotide sequence: TGTGCCAGCAGCTTAAGCCGACAGGGCTACAATGAGCAGTTCTTC. The whole variable domain, remainder taken from reference TRBV7-2 and TRBJ2-1, is GAGVSQSPSNKVTEKGKDVELRCDPISGHTALYWYRQSLGQGLEFLIYFQGNSAPDKSGLPSDRFSAERTGGSVSTLTIQRTQQEDSAVYLCASSLSRQGYNEQFFGPGTRLTVL.

The chain carries TRBV11-2 and TRBJ2-2; possibly TRBD1 for D (5 bases). This CDR3 has 15 amino acids. Germline CDR1 SGHAT, CDR2 FQNNGV. V dropped 1 base and J dropped 6 bases, with 12 bases sitting between them. CDR3 in DNA: TGTGCCAGCAGCTTAGGCGTGGGGCCGGCCGGGGAGCTGTTTTTT. Amino acids: CASSLGVGPAGELFF.

Only a few counts were recorded for this clonotype. The chain couples TRBV29-1 to TRBJ1-1, with TRBD1 matching over 8 bases. The germline V gene encodes CDR1 SQVTM and CDR2 ANQGSEA. The CDR3 is 15 residues long. J lost 0 bases, V lost 5 bases, and 8 bases had no gene match. The CDR3 protein is CSVNRDRSMNTEAFF. The CDR3 nucleotides read TGCAGCGTTAACCGGGACAGGAGCATGAACACTGAAGCTTTCTTT. The full variable domain, its missing parts supplied by reference TRBV29-1 and TRBJ1-1, is SAVISQKPSRDICQRGTSLTIQCQVDSQVTMMFWYRQQPGQSLTLIATANQGSEATYESGFVIDKFPISRPNLTFSTLTVSNMSPEDSSIYLCSVNRDRSMNTEAFFGQGTRLTVV.

This rearrangement joins TRBV29-1 to TRBJ1-1; the D gene is possibly TRBD1 (6 bases). The germline gives CDR1 SQVTM, CDR2 ANQGSEA. Trimming pared 7 bases from V and 0 bases from J, leaving 12 bases between. CDR3 length: 13 residues. This CDR3 is CSAGQPMNTEAFF. The CDR3 DNA follows: TGCAGCGCTGGACAGCCCATGAACACTGAAGCTTTCTTT.

CDR3 sequence reads: CASSAQGVIEKLFF. The CDR3 nucleotides are TGTGCCAGCAGTGCACAGGGGGTGATTGAAAAACTGTTTTTT. V gene TRBV6-5 combines with J gene TRBJ1-4; 8 bases map to TRBD1. Germline-derived CDR1 and CDR2 are MNHEY and SVGAGI. Trimming cost V 5 bases and J 7 bases; bases outside gene matches: 6. The CDR3 consists of 14 residues.

V and J are TRBV4-3 and TRBJ2-2, with 7 bases matching TRBD2. CDR1 LGHNA and CDR2 YSLEER come from the germline V gene. V dropped 4 bases and J dropped 4; count of bases not matched to a gene: 15. CDR3 length: 18 residues. CDR3 DNA: TGCGCCAGCAGCCCAGCCCGGGGTGGGGGGGGATTCACCGGGGAGCTGTTTTTT. Its protein product is CASSPARGGGGFTGELFF.

The chain combines TRBV20-1 with TRBJ1-1, with D perhaps matching TRBD1 (5 bases). CDR1 is DFQATT, CDR2 SNEGSKA, per germline (reference sequence). This CDR3 spans 13 amino acids. The V and J ends lost 2 bases and 4 bases respectively, with 11 bases between them. The CDR3 loop is CSARQGWGTEAFF. DNA of the CDR3: TGCAGTGCTAGACAGGGATGGGGCACTGAAGCTTTCTTT.